Sequencing of this T cell receptor beta chain was carried out in a study of blood T cells in healthy people across ages. The CDR3 is made up of 16 amino acids. Germline assignment: CDR1 LGHDT and CDR2 YNNKEL (reference sequence). The V gene end was trimmed by 8 bases and the J gene end by 0 bases; junction bases not matched to a gene: 10. Using a J-beta primer mix together with a sample-barcoded 5' primer, a second PCR was run for 7 to 11 cycles. TCRdb reprocessed the 5' RACE reads with MiXCR, giving one entry per CDR3 protein. The data show about 1.5 million distinct CDR3 sequences, with approximately 43% seen just once and approximately 4.1% held by the top ten. Isolated PBMCs totaled at least 6 million in each sample.

This clonotype was sampled from a woman in her late teens or twenties in good health. The sequenced material came from blood. The V and J genes are TRBV3-1 and TRBJ2-4; 7 nucleotides align to TRBD2. The CDR3 here is CASSPLRGVAKNIQYF. The CDR3 nucleotides are TGTGCCAGCTCCCCCTTACGGGGGGTAGCCAAAAACATTCAGTACTTC.